The sequence of this T cell receptor (beta chain) was determined in a study of cytomegalovirus exposure and HLA in healthy donors. Notes on the study in general: Data from an earlier analysis indicated that most TCR beta V segments were productive either about 90% or about 30% of the time.

In the PCR, 60 Vbeta and 13 Jbeta primers were used. TCRdb's table, derived via immunoSEQ multiplex PCR, lists solely in-frame clones and lacks some. The top ten hold approximately 16% of the sample, which has 95,000 to 100,000 clones, about 80% seen once. This clone has a single count. What it binds is unknown. This cohort consisted of healthy bone marrow donors. The receptor's source is a man between 60 and 75 years old in good health and CMV-seropositive. Sequencing was done on a sample of PBMCs.

The CDR3 here is CASSGTTWTPYNEQFF. CDR3 DNA: TGCGCCAGCAGTGGGACTACCTGGACCCCTTACAATGAGCAGTTCTTC. The V call is TRBV5-1, the J call TRBJ2-1; TRBD2 agrees at 7 bases. Germline loops: CDR1 SGHRS, CDR2 YFSETQ. This CDR3 has 16 residues. Trimming at V came to 5 bases and at J to 4 bases, leaving 12 bases not matched to a gene.